This T cell receptor beta chain was identified during a study of blood T cell repertoires in COVID-19. Study overall: Acute and convalescent COVID-19 specimens originated in the United States, Italy and Spain. Sample material is recorded as cDNA or gDNA derived from T cells, B-cell-depleted T cells, or PBMCs.

This clone appeared a single time. Per the original methods: It was from reference gene primer amplification that nucleated cell counts were estimated. Some clones are missing from TCRdb's copy, which holds only in-frame ones; the method was immunoSEQ multiplex PCR. V and J calls and clone size are those listed in that table; D and trimming were worked out from the DNA. The table has 60,000 or so clones, roughly four fifths seen once. Looked up from germline, CDR1 is MNHEY and CDR2 is SVGAGI. The CDR3 totals 15 residues. The V end lost 4 bases, the J end lost 3 bases, and 16 bases lay between the germline ends.

This sequence was found in a human donor in a cohort sampled during active COVID-19. Specimen: peripheral blood. This chain joins TRBV6-5 and TRBJ2-7; D is perhaps TRBD1 (5 bases). DNA for the CDR3: TGTGCCAGCAGTTCCACCACCGCAGGGCGCTACGAGCAGTACGTC. Translation gives CASSSTTAGRYEQYV.